This T cell receptor (beta chain) came from a study of cytomegalovirus exposure and HLA in healthy donors. General study findings and limits: As a later analysis showed, several of the most significant clusters appeared to be linked to common viral pathogens. An analysis was carried out later, and it reportedly showed fewer N-insertions in an Asian-associated ancestry cluster than the approximately 660-donor mean.

Comments on this clone: The antigen is undetermined.

Trimming removed 1 base from V and 1 base from J; junction bases left unmatched: 4. CDR1 is SGHRS and CDR2 is YFSETQ in the germline V gene. The CDR3 sequence is 15 residues long. PCR employed 60 Vbeta and 13 Jbeta primers. In the original workflow: A later analysis counted roughly 74 million unique TCR beta chains, some 11 million shared. The assay was immunoSEQ multiplex PCR, and TCRdb's table has in-frame clones only and misses some. That table furnishes V, J and clone size, whereas the DNA furnished D and trimming. The table lists under 170,000 clones, 79% of them singletons. This sequence originates from a man aged 50 to 59 in good health and CMV-seropositive. This chain joins TRBV5-1 and TRBJ2-5, with TRBD1 identical over 7 bases. The specimen sequenced was PBMCs. The CDR3 DNA follows: TGCGCCAGCAGCTTGTCTCGGACAGGCCAAGAGACCCAGTACTTC. It yields the protein CASSLSRTGQETQYF.